The 22 T cell receptor beta chains below were found in one sample sequenced in a study of identical twins. MiXCR was run by TCRdb on the 5' RACE reads, yielding one entry per CDR3 protein. The sample includes roughly 700,000 distinct CDR3 sequences, about 9.4% of them seen just once. This sample was shared with a second study, whose subject was yellow fever vaccine responses in identical twins.

The sample comprised PBMCs. The receptors come from a woman under 30 in good health.

This clonotype was seen ten or more times. The J gene is TRBJ2-1, the V gene TRBV20-1; 13 nucleotides agree with TRBD2. The CDR3 is 16 residues long. Trimming took 7 bases from V and 2 from J; bases not matched to a gene: 8. CDR1 DFQATT and CDR2 SNEGSKA come from the germline V gene (reference sequence). CDR3 in DNA: TGCAGTGTATTGGGGACTAGCGGGAACCCCTACAATGAGCAGTTCTTC. Its translation: CSVLGTSGNPYNEQFF.

Ten or more counts support this clonotype. This chain uses TRBV29-1 with TRBJ2-1, with D maybe TRBD2 (6 bases). Trimming took 1 base from V and 0 from J, leaving 13 bases between them. Looked up from germline, CDR1 is SQVTM and CDR2 is ANQGSEA. CDR3 length: 16 amino acids. The CDR3 nucleotides read TGCAGCGTTGAAGCCATGAAACTAGCCTCCTACAATGAGCAGTTCTTC. This sequence encodes CSVEAMKLASYNEQFF.

This sequence joins TRBV30 and TRBJ2-7, with D unclear. The V gene lost 0 bases and the J gene lost 4 bases, with 10 bases spanning the gap. CDR1 and CDR2 from the germline V gene are GTSNPN and SVGIG (reference sequence). There are 13 residues in the CDR3. In DNA, the CDR3 is TGTGCCTGGAGTGTGAAGGTTTTATACGAGCAGTACTTC. Protein: CAWSVKVLYEQYF.

This chain connects TRBV10-3 to TRBJ2-7, with D tentatively TRBD1 (5 bases). CDR1 is ENHRY, CDR2 SYGVKD, per germline. The V end lost 7 bases, the J end lost 3 bases, and 7 bases lay between the germline ends. The CDR3 sequence is 11 residues long. Here the CDR3 DNA reads TGTGCCATCAAGGGGCACTACGAGCAGTACTTC. Its translation: CAIKGHYEQYF.

The CDR3 DNA sequence: TGTGCCAGCAGCGGGGATAGCGGGCCCCATACGAAAGAGACCCAGTACTTC. This translates into CASSGDSGPHTKETQYF. V and J are TRBV5-6 and TRBJ2-5, with TRBD2 matching 7 bases. In germline, CDR1 is SGHDT, CDR2 YYEEEE. The CDR3 sequence is 17 residues long. V gave up 4 bases and J gave up 3 bases; unmatched junction bases: 15.

This clonotype was recorded a few times. This chain uses TRBV20-1 with TRBJ2-3; 7 positions match TRBD2. Per the germline V gene, CDR1 is DFQATT and CDR2 is SNEGSKA (reference sequence). The junction had 6 bases not matched to a gene; V was cut back by 3 bases and J by 6 bases. The CDR3 length is 13 residues. CDR3 amino acids: CSASVVLADTQYF. In DNA, the CDR3 is TGCAGTGCTAGTGTAGTACTAGCGGATACGCAGTATTTT.

This clonotype was counted ten times or more. The V and J genes are TRBV7-2 and TRBJ2-5; 9 bases fit TRBD2. This CDR3 has 15 amino acids. The germline CDR1 and CDR2 sequences are SGHTA and FQGNSA. The J segment lost 5 bases and the V segment lost 2 bases, leaving 6 bases of the junction unmatched. The CDR3, as DNA: TGTGCCAGCAGCTTACTAGCGGGGCGTCTGGAGACCCAGTACTTC. Translated, it gives CASSLLAGRLETQYF.

The sample holds many counts of this clonotype. Its ends do not fully match the called genes, so a read error is possible. The CDR3: CSARAPGTGPYEQYF. CDR3 in DNA: TGCAGTGCAAGAGCCCCCGGGACAGGTCCCTACGAGCAGTACTTC. The chain combines TRBV20-1 with TRBJ2-7, with TRBD1 matching 8 bases. Germline lookup yields CDR1 DFQATT and CDR2 SNEGSKA (reference sequence). This CDR3 spans 15 amino acids.

To note about this clonotype: With a much larger clone just one base away, this may be a read error. The genes are TRBV29-1 and TRBJ2-7; 8 bases line up with TRBD1. Germline V gene data show CDR1 as SQVTM and CDR2 as ANQGSEA. The CDR3 sequence is 12 residues long. The CDR3 DNA sequence: TGCAGCGTTGAGACGGACAGGGTCGAGCAGAACTTC. Translated, it gives CSVETDRVEQNF.

This clonotype has ten or more counts. The chain employs TRBV29-1 and TRBJ2-3; 10 bases match TRBD2. This CDR3 has 16 residues. Germline CDR1 reads SQVTM; CDR2 reads ANQGSEA. Losses at the gene ends were 1 base for V and 3 bases for J; bases not matched to a gene: 7. CDR3 nucleotide sequence: TGCAGCGTTGAAGCTGGTCTAGCGGGAGCGACAGATACGCAGTATTTT. It yields the protein CSVEAGLAGATDTQYF.

This clonotype came up many times. The J gene is TRBJ2-1, the V gene TRBV7-9, with D hard to call. The CDR3 has 13 amino acids. Deletions cut 2 bases from V and 6 bases from J, with 8 bases between. Germline values: CDR1 SEHNR, CDR2 FQNEAQ (reference sequence). CDR3 region: CASSLLAVNEQFF. The CDR3 nucleotides read TGTGCCAGCAGCTTATTGGCGGTCAATGAGCAGTTCTTC.

This clonotype has more than one count but fewer than ten. V and J are TRBV20-1 and TRBJ2-2; 16 nucleotides line up with TRBD2. Germline lookup yields CDR1 DFQATT and CDR2 SNEGSKA (reference sequence). V lost 1 base to trimming and J lost 3 bases; unmatched junction nucleotides: 5. CDR3 size: 18 residues. CDR3 DNA: TGCAGTGCTAGAGCTTGGGGACTAGCGGGGGGGTACACCGGGGAGCTGTTTTTT. Its protein product is CSARAWGLAGGYTGELFF.

This clonotype occurred a few times. The chain is built from TRBV20-1 and TRBJ2-7, with a tentative D call TRBD2 (6 bases). CDR1 is DFQATT, CDR2 SNEGSKA, per germline (reference sequence). The V end lost 0 bases, the J end lost 7 bases, and 19 bases lay between the germline ends. This CDR3 comprises 15 residues. The CDR3 region is CSARDPGRAGWEQYF. DNA for the CDR3: TGCAGTGCTAGAGATCCTGGGCGCGCGGGATGGGAGCAGTACTTC.

The J gene is TRBJ2-1, the V gene TRBV5-6; either TRBD1 or TRBD2 may supply D (5 bases each). This CDR3 is 16 amino acids long. Per germline, CDR1 SGHDT and CDR2 YYEEEE. Deletions cut 0 bases from V and 3 bases from J, with 13 bases between. The CDR3 DNA reads as TGTGCCAGCAGCTTGGGCTTACGGGGCGTCTACAATGAGCAGTTCTTC. Residues: CASSLGLRGVYNEQFF.

This clonotype appeared many times. The chain uses TRBV12-3 or TRBV12-4 and TRBJ2-7; 7 nucleotides line up with TRBD2. V trimming: 4 bases; J trimming: 2 bases; junction bases outside the gene matches: 11. The CDR3 has 16 amino acids. CDR3 amino acids: CASSSLRSSGPYEQYF. The CDR3 coding sequence is TGTGCCAGCAGTTCTCTACGGTCTAGCGGCCCCTACGAGCAGTACTTC.

V and J are TRBV4-2 and TRBJ2-6; D perhaps matches TRBD1 (6 bases). V dropped 0 bases and J dropped 3 bases, with 18 bases sitting between them. The CDR3 consists of 19 residues. Germline V CDR1 and CDR2: LGHNA, YNFKEQ. CDR3 loop: CASSQDIRQELFGANVLTF. The CDR3 DNA is TGTGCCAGCAGCCAAGATATCCGACAGGAACTCTTTGGGGCCAACGTCCTGACTTTC.

There are many counts of this clonotype. The chain couples TRBV18 to TRBJ2-7; 8 bases fit TRBD1. V lost 0 bases to trimming and J lost 3 bases; unmatched junction nucleotides: 10. This CDR3 contains 17 residues. Germline values: CDR1 KGHSH, CDR2 LQKENI. CDR3 region: CASSPPRKMTGDYEQYF. DNA of the CDR3: TGTGCCAGCTCACCACCGCGTAAAATGACAGGGGACTACGAGCAGTACTTC.

This clonotype has a count of ten or more. The J gene is TRBJ1-2, the V gene TRBV6-5; 7 nucleotides agree with TRBD1. The V segment lost 0 bases and the J segment 6 bases; nucleotides outside the gene matches: 4. Germline V gene lookup returns CDR1 MNHEY and CDR2 SVGAGI. The CDR3 length is 14 residues. The CDR3 nucleotides read TGTGCCAGCAGTTACTCACAACAGGGGAATGGCTACACCTTC. This gives the protein CASSYSQQGNGYTF.

The chain joins TRBV2 to TRBJ2-2; no firm D call. Germline loops: CDR1 SNHLY, CDR2 FYNNEI. The CDR3 is made up of 14 amino acids. With 7 bases removed from V and 1 base from J, the gap between germline ends came to 10 bases. The CDR3 region is CASTLTLNTGELFF. DNA for the CDR3: TGTGCCAGCACCCTGACTTTGAACACCGGGGAGCTGTTTTTT.

This clonotype was observed many times. The chain couples TRBV18 to TRBJ2-7, with 10 bases lining up with TRBD1. Trimming at V came to 5 bases and at J to 3 bases, leaving 4 bases not matched to a gene. Germline V gives CDR1 KGHSH, CDR2 LQKENI. CDR3 length equals 14 residues. This CDR3 is CASSSGQGIYEQYF. CDR3 bases: TGTGCCAGCTCATCGGGACAGGGGATCTACGAGCAGTACTTC. Together with reference TRBV18 and TRBJ2-7, the CDR3 gives the full variable domain: NAGVMQNPRHLVRRRGQEARLRCSPMKGHSHVYWYRQLPEEGLKFMVYLQKENIIDESGMPKERFSAEFPKEGPSILRIQQVVRGDSAAYFCASSSGQGIYEQYFGPGTRLTVT.

J is TRBJ2-1 and V is TRBV25-1; 13 positions match TRBD2. CDR3 length: 18 residues. Germline assignment: CDR1 MGHDK and CDR2 SYGVNS. The V segment lost 4 bases and the J segment 0 bases; nucleotides outside the gene matches: 6. The CDR3 is CASSGPTSGRTSYNEQFF. Written as DNA, the CDR3 is TGTGCCAGCAGTGGGCCGACTAGCGGGAGGACCTCCTACAATGAGCAGTTCTTC.

The chain couples TRBV28 to TRBJ2-7; no definite D call. The CDR3 is 13 amino acids. Trimming removed 7 bases from V and 2 bases from J, with 12 bases in between. Germline CDR1 is MDHEN and CDR2 is SYDVKM. Here the CDR3 reads CASMASTAYEQYF. CDR3 sequence (DNA): TGTGCCAGCATGGCCTCCACAGCCTACGAGCAGTACTTC.